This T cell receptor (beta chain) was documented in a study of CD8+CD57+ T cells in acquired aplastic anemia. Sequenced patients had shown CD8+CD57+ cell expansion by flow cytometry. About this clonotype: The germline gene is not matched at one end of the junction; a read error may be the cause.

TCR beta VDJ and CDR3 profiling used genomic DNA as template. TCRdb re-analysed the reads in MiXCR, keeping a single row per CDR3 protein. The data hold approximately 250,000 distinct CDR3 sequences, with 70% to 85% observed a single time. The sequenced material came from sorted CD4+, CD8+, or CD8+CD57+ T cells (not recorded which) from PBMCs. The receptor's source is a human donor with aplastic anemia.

The CDR3 loop reads CASSLAGSCTDTQYF. The CDR3 nucleotides are TGTGCCAGCAGCTTAGCGGGTAGCTGCACGGATACGCAGTATTTT. The gene calls are TRBV7-9 and TRBJ2-3; D ambiguous. CDR1 SEHNR and CDR2 FQNEAQ come from the germline V gene (reference sequence). CDR3 length: 15 amino acids.